Listed below are T cell receptor beta chains from one sample, sequenced in a study of cytomegalovirus exposure and HLA in healthy donors. TCRdb keeps only in-frame clones here, not all; method: immunoSEQ multiplex PCR. In the table there are about 140,000 clones, over 60% of which are singletons. The sample comprised PBMCs. These receptor sequences come from a man aged 35 to 55 in good health and CMV-seronegative. CDR3s include the opening cysteine and the closing phenylalanine or tryptophan. The D gene is left open where the match is weak. Rows give clone size only sometimes, using once, few, many, or a class for an expanded clone.

size: few
V: TRBV4-1
D: -
J: TRBJ1-1
DNA: TGCGCCAGCAGCCAACGGGAGAACACTGAAGCTTTCTTT
CDR3: CASSQRENTEAFF

size: -
V: TRBV2
D: -
J: TRBJ2-1
DNA: TGTGCCAGCAGTGAAGACGGTGAGCAGTTCTTC
CDR3: CASSEDGEQFF

size: few
V: TRBV10-3
D: -
J: TRBJ1-1
DNA: TGTGCCATCAGTGAGGAGGGTGGGAACACTGAAGCTTTCTTT
CDR3: CAISEEGGNTEAFF

size: -
V: TRBV11-2
D: -
J: TRBJ2-2
DNA: TGTGCCAGCAGCCACATTCCCGGGGAGCTGTTTTTT
CDR3: CASSHIPGELFF

size: -
V: TRBV6-4
D: -
J: TRBJ2-1
DNA: TGTGCCAGCAGTGCCCGGGTAGGGGGTTGGAATGAGCAGTTCTTC
CDR3: CASSARVGGWNEQFF

size: few
V: TRBV6-1
D: TRBD2
J: TRBJ2-1
DNA: TGTGCCAGCAGTGAAGAACTAGCGGCCTACAATGAGCAGTTCTTC
CDR3: CASSEELAAYNEQFF

size: -
V: TRBV6-1
D: -
J: TRBJ2-5
DNA: TGTGCCAGCAGTGAGACGCCAGTCGGAGGGACCCAGTACTTC
CDR3: CASSETPVGGTQYF

size: -
V: TRBV6-6
D: -
J: TRBJ1-6
DNA: TGTGCCAGCAGTTACAGGGGCGCGAATTCACCCCTCCACTTT
CDR3: CASSYRGANSPLHF

size: -
V: TRBV28
D: TRBD1
J: TRBJ1-2
DNA: TGTGCCAGCACCTTGGGACAGGCGGGCTATGGCTACACCTTC
CDR3: CASTLGQAGYGYTF

size: few
V: TRBV10-2
D: -
J: TRBJ2-3
DNA: TGCGCCAGCAGTGATGTGGAGACAGATACGCAGTATTTT
CDR3: CASSDVETDTQYF

size: once
V: TRBV30
D: -
J: TRBJ1-4
DNA: TGTGCCTGGAGTCCAGGGGACCGCCTGGGAGAAAAACTGTTTTTT
CDR3: CAWSPGDRLGEKLFF

size: -
V: TRBV7-9
D: TRBD2
J: TRBJ2-7
DNA: TGTTCCAGCAGTCATGAGGCGGGGGCCTACGAGCAGTACTTC
CDR3: CSSSHEAGAYEQYF

size: -
V: TRBV30
D: TRBD1
J: TRBJ1-1
DNA: TGTGCCTGGACTAGGGGGCTCACTGAAGCTTTCTTT
CDR3: CAWTRGLTEAFF

size: -
V: TRBV30
D: -
J: TRBJ2-7
DNA: TGTGCCTGGAGTCCCCACATGGACAGCTACGAGCAGTACTTC
CDR3: CAWSPHMDSYEQYF

size: once
V: TRBV4-2
D: TRBD2
J: TRBJ2-3
DNA: TGTGCCAGCAGCCCGTCGGGGGGGGCCGGAGATACGCAGTATTTT
CDR3: CASSPSGGAGDTQYF

size: -
V: TRBV5-5
D: TRBD1
J: TRBJ1-2
DNA: TGTGCCAGCAGCGTGGACAGGGTGGACTATGGCTACACCTTC
CDR3: CASSVDRVDYGYTF

size: once
V: TRBV27
D: -
J: TRBJ2-7
DNA: TGTGCCAGCAGTCTCCGACAAGACAGCTACGAGCAGTACTTC
CDR3: CASSLRQDSYEQYF

size: few
V: TRBV5-1
D: -
J: TRBJ1-2
DNA: TGCGCCAGCAGCTTGGCTGGGGGGGCGCGCTATGGCTACACCTTC
CDR3: CASSLAGGARYGYTF

size: -
V: TRBV2
D: TRBD1
J: TRBJ2-2
DNA: TGTGCCGGGAGAACCGGGACAGTGGGGGGGGAGCTGTTTTTT
CDR3: CAGRTGTVGGELFF

size: -
V: TRBV5-4
D: -
J: TRBJ2-5
DNA: TGTGCCGCAAGCCAGCAGCTTGTAGGAGACCGCGAAGAGACCCAGTACTTC
CDR3: CAASQQLVGDREETQYF

size: few
V: TRBV6-1
D: TRBD1
J: TRBJ2-2
DNA: TGTGCCAGCAGCACCGGGACAGGGGACACCGGGGAGCTGTTTTTT
CDR3: CASSTGTGDTGELFF

size: -
V: TRBV9
D: -
J: TRBJ2-3
DNA: TGTGCCAGCAGCGTTCCTAGCACAGATACGCAGTATTTT
CDR3: CASSVPSTDTQYF

size: -
V: TRBV4-1
D: TRBD2
J: TRBJ2-1
DNA: TGCGCCAGCAGCGCAGGCACAGGAGCGGGGCCCCGCAATGAGCAGTTCTTC
CDR3: CASSAGTGAGPRNEQFF

size: -
V: TRBV19
D: TRBD1
J: TRBJ2-3
DNA: TGTGCCAGTAGTACAACAGGGGGCAGCACAGATACGCAGTATTTT
CDR3: CASSTTGGSTDTQYF

size: -
V: TRBV4-1
D: -
J: TRBJ2-3
DNA: TGCGCCAGCAGCCAAGTGGGGGCCGCCGCAGATACGCAGTATTTT
CDR3: CASSQVGAAADTQYF

size: -
V: TRBV4-3
D: -
J: TRBJ1-4
DNA: TGCGCCAGCAGCCAGCAGCCTCTCGGGACTGCCGAAAAACTGTTTTTT
CDR3: CASSQQPLGTAEKLFF

size: once
V: TRBV7-3
D: TRBD2
J: TRBJ2-5
DNA: TGTGCCAGCAGCTCGGGACTAGCGGGGGGAGAGACCCAGTACTTC
CDR3: CASSSGLAGGETQYF

size: -
V: TRBV28
D: -
J: TRBJ1-2
DNA: TGTGCCAGCAGTGGCAGGTATGGCTACACCTTC
CDR3: CASSGRYGYTF

size: -
V: TRBV27
D: -
J: TRBJ1-1
DNA: TGTGCCAGCAGTCCAGGACATTTGAACACTGAAGCTTTCTTT
CDR3: CASSPGHLNTEAFF